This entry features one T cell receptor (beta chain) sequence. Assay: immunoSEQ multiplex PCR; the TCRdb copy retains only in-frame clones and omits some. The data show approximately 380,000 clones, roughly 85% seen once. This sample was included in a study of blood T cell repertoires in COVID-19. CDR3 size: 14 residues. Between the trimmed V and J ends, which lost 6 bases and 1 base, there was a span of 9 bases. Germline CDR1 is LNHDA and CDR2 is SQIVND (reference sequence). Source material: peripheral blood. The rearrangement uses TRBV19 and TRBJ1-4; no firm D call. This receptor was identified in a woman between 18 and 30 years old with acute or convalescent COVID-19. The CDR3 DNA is TGTGCCAGTAGATTCCGTCGAACTAATGAAAAACTGTTTTTT. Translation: CASRFRRTNEKLFF.